One and the same sample provided the 24 T cell receptor beta chains below, sequenced in a study of blood T cell repertoires in COVID-19. The protocol was immunoSEQ multiplex PCR, while the TCRdb copy is restricted to in-frame clones and leaves out a portion. The repertoire holds around 81,000 clones, 80% to 90% seen once, with approximately 4.4% in the top ten. The sample was peripheral blood. These receptors came from an elderly woman with acute or convalescent COVID-19.

This sequence joins TRBV6-5 and TRBJ1-2; D might be TRBD1 (6 bases). This CDR3 is 14 amino acids long. The V and J ends lost 7 bases and 7 bases respectively, with 19 bases between them. Germline CDR1 reads MNHEY; CDR2 reads SVGAGI. The DNA for the CDR3 is TGTGCCAGCATCCTGAGAGGGGGGGGTGGTGGCTACACCTTC. Its protein product is CASILRGGGGGYTF.

In regard to this clone: At one end the junction does not follow the germline gene, possibly because of a read error. The V gene is TRBV7-7, the J gene TRBJ2-5, with 11 bases aligning to TRBD1. CDR1 SSHAT and CDR2 FNYEAQ come from the germline V gene (reference sequence). The CDR3 contains 15 residues. CDR3 sequence: CASSLGTGGGETQYF. The CDR3 nucleotides read TGTGCTAGCAGCTTAGGGACAGGGGGAGGAGAGACCCAGTACTTC.

The chain recombines TRBV5-1 with TRBJ1-1; no clear D. V lost 2 bases and J lost 0, with 8 bases in between. This CDR3 comprises 14 residues. Germline loops: CDR1 SGHRS, CDR2 YFSETQ. The CDR3 sequence is CASSLPQVNTEAFF. For the CDR3, the DNA is TGCGCCAGCAGCTTACCGCAGGTGAACACTGAAGCTTTCTTT. Looking up the rest from reference TRBV5-1 and TRBJ1-1 gives the full variable domain: KAGVTQTPRYLIKTRGQQVTLSCSPISGHRSVSWYQQTPGQGLQFLFEYFSETQRNKGNFPGRFSGRQFSNSRSEMNVSTLELGDSALYLCASSLPQVNTEAFFGQGTRLTVV.

The CDR3 spells CASGLGTGDTGELFF. The CDR3 DNA reads as TGTGCTAGTGGTCTCGGGACAGGGGACACCGGGGAGCTGTTTTTT. The rearrangement uses TRBV12-5 and TRBJ2-2, with TRBD1 identical over 10 bases. Germline values: CDR1 LGHNT, CDR2 FRNRAP. Trimming cost V 5 bases and J 3 bases; bases outside gene matches: 3. This CDR3 is 15 amino acids long.

The chain uses TRBV6-2 or TRBV6-3 and TRBJ2-1; 9 bases agree with TRBD1. CDR3 length equals 15 residues. Germline V gives CDR1 MNHEY, CDR2 SVGEGT. Germline trimming cut 0 bases from V and 9 bases from J; bases unmatched to any gene: 6. The CDR3 DNA sequence: TGTGCCAGCAGTTACTCTGGGACAGGGAAGGCTGAGCAGTTCTTC. Protein: CASSYSGTGKAEQFF.

V usage is TRBV30 and J usage is TRBJ2-7, with TRBD2 identical over 10 bases. Germline V gene data show CDR1 as GTSNPN and CDR2 as SVGIG (reference sequence). The junction had 10 bases not matched to a gene; V was cut back by 0 bases and J by 2 bases. The CDR3 sequence is 17 residues long. Here the CDR3 reads CAWSVRASGRNAYEQYF. As DNA, the CDR3 is TGTGCCTGGAGTGTAAGGGCTAGCGGGAGAAACGCCTACGAGCAGTACTTC.

V usage is TRBV15 and J usage is TRBJ2-1, with 8 bases lining up with TRBD1. Germline V gene sequence: CDR1 LNHNV, CDR2 YYDKDF (reference sequence). The CDR3 has 16 residues. V shed 0 bases, J shed 13 bases, and the junction held 14 bases outside the gene matches. CDR3 protein: CATSRDPGTGDKVQFF. CDR3 nucleotides: TGTGCCACCAGCAGAGACCCCGGGACAGGTGATAAAGTCCAGTTCTTC.

This sequence joins TRBV20-1 and TRBJ2-1; D is possibly TRBD1 (5 bases). The V gene's germline CDR1 is DFQATT and CDR2 SNEGSKA (reference sequence). This CDR3 contains 11 residues. V shed 5 bases and J shed 9 bases, with 11 bases lying between them. CDR3 DNA: TGCAGTGCTTCTCAGGGCGGTGAGCAGTTCTTC. Protein sequence: CSASQGGEQFF.

Turning to this clone: One junction end disagrees with the germline gene, perhaps due to a read error. This chain joins TRBV19 and TRBJ2-7; 8 positions match TRBD1. The CDR3 extends over 12 amino acids. The germline V gene encodes CDR1 LNHDA and CDR2 SQIVND (reference sequence). CDR3 sequence: CASGTLTGGTNF. The DNA for the CDR3 is TGTGCCAGTGGCACCCTAACAGGGGGAACGAACTTC.

This clone was found a few times. The J gene is TRBJ1-2, the V gene TRBV19; D might be TRBD1 (6 bases). The CDR3 runs to 12 residues. The V gene's germline CDR1 is LNHDA and CDR2 SQIVND (reference sequence). V shed 5 bases and J shed 8 bases, with 12 bases lying between them. CDR3 DNA sequence: TGTGCCAGTAGTCGGGACATAGAAGGCTACACCTTC. Its protein is CASSRDIEGYTF.

This sequence joins TRBV2 and TRBJ2-4; 7 bases map to TRBD2. The CDR3 spans 17 residues. J gave up 0 bases and V 0 bases, and 5 bases lay outside the gene matches. Germline CDR1 SNHLY, CDR2 FYNNEI. In nucleotides, the CDR3 is TGTGCCAGCAGTGAAGCTCTGGGACTACTAGCCAAAAACATTCAGTACTTC. Encoded protein: CASSEALGLLAKNIQYF.

V gene TRBV19 combines with J gene TRBJ1-2; D is unclear. Between the trimmed V and J ends, which lost 5 bases and 5 bases, there was a span of 15 bases. The CDR3 sequence is 14 residues long. Germline V lookup: CDR1 LNHDA, CDR2 SQIVND (reference sequence). CDR3 sequence (DNA): TGTGCCAGTAGTCCCCAGTCGAGGCAATATGGCTACACCTTC. It specifies CASSPQSRQYGYTF.

The rearrangement uses TRBV6-5 and TRBJ2-2, with 7 bases identical to TRBD2. Germline CDR1 reads MNHEY; CDR2 reads SVGAGI. This CDR3 region has 14 residues. The junction had 7 bases not matched to a gene; V was cut back by 7 bases and J by 5 bases. The CDR3 reads CASTGLVVTGELFF. The CDR3 coding sequence is TGTGCCAGCACTGGACTAGTGGTAACCGGGGAGCTGTTTTTT.

The chain carries TRBV7-2 and TRBJ1-1, with TRBD1 matching over 8 bases. Looked up from germline, CDR1 is SGHTA and CDR2 is FQGNSA. V gave up 5 bases and J gave up 1 base; unmatched junction bases: 9. CDR3 size: 16 residues. The CDR3 is CASSLRTGRGNTEAFF. The CDR3 region has the DNA TGTGCCAGCAGCCTCAGGACAGGGAGAGGGAACACTGAAGCTTTCTTT.

J is TRBJ2-7 and V is TRBV11-1; 10 nucleotides match TRBD2. J gave up 4 bases and V 5 bases, and 2 bases lay outside the gene matches. Germline CDR1 SGHAT, CDR2 FQDESV (reference sequence). This CDR3 region has 13 residues. The CDR3 protein is CASSRTSGYEQYF. The CDR3 DNA follows: TGTGCCAGCAGCCGGACTAGCGGATACGAGCAGTACTTC.

The CDR3 loop reads CSASETSGGTDTQYF. The CDR3 nucleotides are TGCAGTGCTAGTGAAACTAGCGGGGGTACAGATACGCAGTATTTT. The chain is built from TRBV20-1 and TRBJ2-3; 11 positions agree with TRBD2. The V segment lost 3 bases and the J segment 3 bases; nucleotides outside the gene matches: 5. The CDR3 totals 15 residues. CDR1 and CDR2 from the germline V gene are DFQATT and SNEGSKA (reference sequence).

This clone has just one count. V gene TRBV27 combines with J gene TRBJ1-2; no firm D call. The V gene's germline CDR1 is MNHEY and CDR2 SMNVEV (reference sequence). The CDR3 is 13 amino acids. Trimming stripped 5 bases from V and 4 bases from J, with 11 bases between. CDR3 nucleotide sequence: TGTGCCAGCAGTCTAACAGAGTCCTATGGCTACACCTTC. Its protein is CASSLTESYGYTF.

This chain joins TRBV30 and TRBJ1-1, with a possible D match to TRBD1 (6 bases). Trimming removed 4 bases at V and 3 bases at J, with 15 bases between. CDR3 size: 14 residues. CDR1 and CDR2 from the germline V gene are GTSNPN and SVGIG (reference sequence). The CDR3 reads CAWTKDRSDTEAFF. As DNA, the CDR3 is TGTGCCTGGACCAAGGACAGATCCGACACTGAAGCTTTCTTT.

The chain has TRBV9 and TRBJ2-1, with 10 positions matching TRBD2. Germline V gene data show CDR1 as SGDLS and CDR2 as YYNGEE. This CDR3 is 15 amino acids long. With 0 bases clipped from V and 7 bases from J, the junction kept 4 bases outside the gene matches. CDR3 bases: TGTGCCAGCAGCGTAGACGAGACTAGCGGGAATGAGCAGTTCTTC. This sequence encodes CASSVDETSGNEQFF. The full variable domain, rest sourced from reference TRBV9 and TRBJ2-1, is DSGVTQTPKHLITATGQRVTLRCSPRSGDLSVYWYQQSLDQGLQFLIQYYNGEERAKGNILERFSAQQFPDLHSELNLSSLELGDSALYFCASSVDETSGNEQFFGPGTRLTVL.

J is TRBJ2-7 and V is TRBV7-9; TRBD1 matches at 7 bases. V lost 3 bases, J lost 1 base, and 3 bases stayed unmatched. Germline CDR1 reads SEHNR; CDR2 reads FQNEAQ (reference sequence). The CDR3 sequence is 14 residues long. DNA of the CDR3: TGTGCCAGCAGCTTCTGGGACAGATCCTACGAGCAGTACTTC. It specifies CASSFWDRSYEQYF.

The chain carries TRBV11-2 and TRBJ1-3, with D perhaps TRBD1 (5 bases). Germline CDR1 reads SGHAT; CDR2 reads FQNNGV. Trimming took off 0 bases at V and 1 base at J, with 10 bases between the two ends. The CDR3 extends over 16 amino acids. The CDR3 region is CASSLERTKSGNTIYF. CDR3 nucleotides: TGTGCCAGCAGCTTAGAACGGACAAAGTCTGGAAACACCATATATTTT.

The chain employs TRBV5-1 and TRBJ2-3; D remains ambiguous. CDR1 SGHRS and CDR2 YFSETQ come from the germline V gene. This CDR3 is built from 14 residues. Between the trimmed V and J ends, which lost 1 base and 0 bases, there was a span of 6 bases. CDR3 DNA: TGCGCCAGCAGCTTGTGGGCTAGCACAGATACGCAGTATTTT. Its translation: CASSLWASTDTQYF.

The CDR3 spells CASSPLANTGELFF. The CDR3 nucleotides are TGTGCCAGCTCACCATTAGCGAACACCGGGGAGCTGTTTTTT. This chain joins TRBV18 and TRBJ2-2; D is unclear. This CDR3 contains 14 residues. V lost 2 bases and J 0 bases, leaving 4 bases between the germline ends. Germline CDR1 is KGHSH and CDR2 is LQKENI.

This sequence joins TRBV2 and TRBJ2-3; the D is unclear. There are 16 residues in the CDR3. V lost 1 base to trimming and J lost 0 bases, with 11 bases between them. CDR1 is SNHLY, CDR2 FYNNEI, per germline. The CDR3 region is CASSEESPGSTDTQYF. The DNA of the CDR3 is TGTGCCAGCAGTGAAGAGAGCCCGGGTAGCACAGATACGCAGTATTTT.